This T cell receptor (beta chain) was documented in a study of T cell responses to AZD1222 COVID-19 vaccine. Findings of the study overall: Only a handful of people who got AZD1222 tested seropositive at baseline. Close to half of spike-specific TCRs reportedly recognize unmutated variant regions.

Assay used: immunoSEQ multiplex PCR; TCRdb lists only in-frame clones, some missing. The sample consists of roughly 140,000 clones, more than 75% of them appearing once. The CDR3 sequence is 18 residues long. Between the trimmed V and J ends, which lost 3 bases and 0 bases, there was a span of 15 bases. Germline assignment: CDR1 SGHTA and CDR2 FQGNSA. A single count supports this clone. Antigen unknown. The chain employs TRBV7-2 and TRBJ2-6; D remains ambiguous. The TCR comes from an adult who received the AZD1222 COVID-19 vaccine. This specimen consisted of peripheral blood, obtained 28 days after the second AZD1222 dose. CDR3 sequence reads: CASSFSTRSSSGANVLTF. CDR3 nucleotides: TGTGCCAGCAGCTTTTCGACACGATCAAGCTCTGGGGCCAACGTCCTGACTTTC. Based on the CDR3 plus reference TRBV7-2 and TRBJ2-6, the full variable domain is GAGVSQSPSNKVTEKGKDVELRCDPISGHTALYWYRQSLGQGLEFLIYFQGNSAPDKSGLPSDRFSAERTGGSVSTLTIQRTQQEDSAVYLCASSFSTRSSSGANVLTFGAGSRLTVL.